Below, 12 T cell receptor beta chains from the same sample are listed, as sequenced in a study of CD8+CD57+ T cells in acquired aplastic anemia (dated by TCRdb to about 2018). The instrument was an Illumina HiSeq 2000. Genomic DNA served as template for TCR beta VDJ combination and CDR3 sequence profiling. TCRdb applied fastp at Q25 and MiXCR to the public reads, then kept only in-frame beta chains. Entries are consolidated by CDR3 protein sequence, retaining the most common genes and DNA. Here the sample has about 220,000 distinct CDR3 sequences; roughly 33% occur a single time. Roughly 1.1% of the sample goes to the ten largest clones. Input material: sorted CD4+, CD8+, or CD8+CD57+ T cells (not recorded which) from PBMCs. The receptors come from a human donor in good health, serving as a control.

The table lists this clonotype with a few counts. The chain joins TRBV19 to TRBJ2-3; TRBD1 matches at 7 bases. The J segment lost 2 bases and the V segment lost 3 bases, leaving 14 bases of the junction unmatched. CDR3 length: 18 amino acids. CDR1 and CDR2 from the germline V gene are LNHDA and SQIVND (reference sequence). The CDR3 loop reads CASSIWGTALVHTDTQYF. The CDR3 region has the DNA TGTGCCAGTAGTATTTGGGGGACAGCTCTTGTCCACACAGATACGCAGTATTTT.

This clonotype was detected a few times. The CDR3 DNA sequence: TGTGCCAGCTCACCACCAGCTTGGCAGGGTGTGCACGAGCAGTACTTC. Translation gives CASSPPAWQGVHEQYF. The chain employs TRBV18 and TRBJ2-7, with a tentative D call TRBD1 (5 bases). V lost 0 bases and J 5 bases, leaving 17 bases between the germline ends. Germline values: CDR1 KGHSH, CDR2 LQKENI. The CDR3 totals 16 residues.

Notes on this clonotype: An end of the junction differs from the germline gene, which may be a read error. This rearrangement joins TRBV7-3 to TRBJ2-5; 11 bases are shared with TRBD1. Germline CDR1 reads SGHTA; CDR2 reads FQGTGA. This CDR3 region has 14 residues. CDR3 nucleotide sequence: TGTGCCAGCAGCAAATTGGGACAGGGGGAGACCCAGCACTTC. Its protein product is CASSKLGQGETQHF.

This clonotype occurred many times. J is TRBJ2-3 and V is TRBV20-1; D is possibly TRBD1 (5 bases). The CDR3 runs 13 residues. The germline V and J ends were trimmed by 8 bases and 1 base, with 13 bases remaining between them. The germline V gene has CDR1 DFQATT and CDR2 SNEGSKA (reference sequence). CDR3 amino acids: CSQGAVGTDTQYF. The CDR3 bases are TGCAGTCAAGGGGCGGTGGGCACAGATACGCAGTATTTT.

This clonotype was counted ten times or more. The chain links TRBV7-6 to TRBJ1-2; the D is unclear. Trimming removed 5 bases at V and 2 bases at J, with 6 bases between. The CDR3 contains 12 residues. The V gene's germline CDR1 is SGHVS and CDR2 FNYEAQ. CDR3 nucleotide sequence: TGTGCCAGCAGCCCACCAAACTATGGCTACACCTTC. This gives the protein CASSPPNYGYTF.

V usage is TRBV11-3 and J usage is TRBJ2-7, with 9 bases that match TRBD1. The ends lost 5 bases at V and 4 bases at J; junction bases unmatched: 6. The CDR3 consists of 14 residues. The germline CDR1 and CDR2 sequences are SGHNT and YENEEA. CDR3 loop: CASSRGQGIYEQYF. CDR3 nucleotide sequence: TGTGCCAGCAGCAGAGGACAGGGGATATACGAGCAGTACTTC.

About this clonotype: Since no conserved phenylalanine or tryptophan closes the CDR3, a read error is the likely cause. The CDR3 region has the DNA TGTGCCTGGAGTGTCCCCCCTCCTCGAGAAGCTTTCCTT. This encodes CAWSVPPPREAFL. The chain recombines TRBV30 with TRBJ1-1; D remains ambiguous. Looked up from germline, CDR1 is GTSNPN and CDR2 is SVGIG (reference sequence). The CDR3 contains 13 residues. V gave up 0 bases and J gave up 8 bases, with 13 bases separating them.

The J gene is TRBJ1-6, the V gene TRBV19; D is unresolved. There are 15 residues in the CDR3. CDR1 is LNHDA and CDR2 is SQIVND in the germline V gene (reference sequence). V lost 7 bases to trimming and J lost 1 base, with 11 bases between them. CDR3: CASKIEGSYNSPLHF. The DNA of the CDR3 is TGTGCCAGTAAGATCGAGGGATCCTATAATTCACCCCTCCACTTT. Using reference TRBV19 and TRBJ1-6 for the parts outside the CDR3, the full variable domain is DGGITQSPKYLFRKEGQNVTLSCEQNLNHDAMYWYRQDPGQGLRLIYYSQIVNDFQKGDIAEGYSVSREKKESFPLTVTSAQKNPTAFYLCASKIEGSYNSPLHFGNGTRLTVT.

The table lists this clonotype with many counts. The chain joins TRBV2 to TRBJ1-1, with D hard to call. Germline CDR1 reads SNHLY; CDR2 reads FYNNEI. CDR3 length: 11 amino acids. V dropped 8 bases and J dropped 1 base, with 5 bases sitting between them. CDR3 sequence reads: CASFGNTEAFF. DNA for the CDR3: TGTGCCAGCTTTGGGAACACTGAAGCTTTCTTT.

This clonotype was counted at least ten times. The V and J genes are TRBV5-1 and TRBJ2-7; D is unresolved. V was trimmed by 0 bases and J by 5 bases, leaving 9 bases between them. The V gene's germline CDR1 is SGHRS and CDR2 YFSETQ. There are 13 residues in the CDR3. The CDR3 bases are TGCGCCAGCAGCTTGGGTGGTAATAACGAGCAGTACTTC. Residues: CASSLGGNNEQYF.

The rearrangement joins TRBV2 to TRBJ2-5, with 12 bases matching TRBD2. Per germline, CDR1 SNHLY and CDR2 FYNNEI. The CDR3 has 13 residues. V was clipped by 6 bases and J by 7 bases; unmatched bases: 3. CDR3 protein: CASRELAGGTQYF. For the CDR3, the DNA is TGTGCCAGCAGAGAACTAGCGGGAGGGACCCAGTACTTC.

This clonotype was recorded at least ten times. The rearrangement links TRBV10-3 to TRBJ1-4; D is ambiguous. CDR1 ENHRY and CDR2 SYGVKD come from the germline V gene. This CDR3 has 14 residues. Deletions cut 10 bases from V and 3 bases from J, with 15 bases between. This chain's CDR3 is CATNPGLANEKLFF. CDR3 nucleotide sequence: TGTGCCACCAACCCCGGGTTGGCTAATGAAAAACTGTTTTTT.